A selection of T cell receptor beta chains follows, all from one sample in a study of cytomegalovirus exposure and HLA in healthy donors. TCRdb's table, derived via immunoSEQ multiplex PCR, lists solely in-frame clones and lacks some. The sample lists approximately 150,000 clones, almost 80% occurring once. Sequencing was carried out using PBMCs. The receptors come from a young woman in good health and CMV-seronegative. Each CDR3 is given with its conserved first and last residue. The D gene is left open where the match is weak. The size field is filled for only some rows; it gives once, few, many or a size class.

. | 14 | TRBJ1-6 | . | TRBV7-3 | TGTGCCAGCAGCCCGCAACCGACAGTCTCACCCCTCCACTTT | CASSPQPTVSPLHF
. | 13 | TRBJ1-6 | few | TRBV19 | TGTGCCAGCAGATCCCTCGGGGGTTCACCCCTCCACTTT | CASRSLGGSPLHF
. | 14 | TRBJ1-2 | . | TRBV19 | TGTGCCAGTAGTATAGATTTGGAGTATTATGGCTACACCTTC | CASSIDLEYYGYTF
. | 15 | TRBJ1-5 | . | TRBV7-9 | TGTTCCAGCAGCCCTTACAGGGATAGCAATCAGCCCCAGCATTTT | CSSSPYRDSNQPQHF
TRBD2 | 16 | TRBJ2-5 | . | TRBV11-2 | TGTGCCAGCAGCTTAGAGATTAGCGGGGGGATAGAGACCCAGTACTTC | CASSLEISGGIETQYF
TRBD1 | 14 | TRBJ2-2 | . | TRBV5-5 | TGTGCCAGCAGTAACAGGGGAATGGCCGGGGAGCTGTTTTTT | CASSNRGMAGELFF
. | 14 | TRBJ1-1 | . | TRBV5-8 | TGTGCCAGCACCCTACCTCAATACAGGACTGAAGCTTTCTTT | CASTLPQYRTEAFF
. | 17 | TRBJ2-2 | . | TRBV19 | TGTGCCAGTAGTATAAGTCAGGCCGGAACGAACACCGGGGAGCTGTTTTTT | CASSISQAGTNTGELFF
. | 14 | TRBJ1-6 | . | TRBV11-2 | TGTGCCAGCAGCGACGGACAGCAGAATTCACCCCTCCACTTT | CASSDGQQNSPLHF
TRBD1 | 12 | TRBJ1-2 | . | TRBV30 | TGTGCCTGGGAGACAGGGTCCTATGGCTACACCTTC | CAWETGSYGYTF
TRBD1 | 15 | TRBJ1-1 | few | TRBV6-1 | TGTGCCAGCAGTGAAATTGGGACAGGGGAGACTGAAGCTTTCTTT | CASSEIGTGETEAFF
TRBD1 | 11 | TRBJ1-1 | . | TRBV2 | TGTGCCAGAACTACAGGGGAAGGAGCTTTCTTT | CARTTGEGAFF
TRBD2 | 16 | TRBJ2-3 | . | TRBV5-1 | TGCGCCAGCAGCTTCCAATCGGGGGGTTACGCCGATACGCAGTATTTT | CASSFQSGGYADTQYF
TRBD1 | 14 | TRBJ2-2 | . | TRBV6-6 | TGTGCCAGCAGTACGGGACAGTACACCGGGGAGCTGTTTTTT | CASSTGQYTGELFF
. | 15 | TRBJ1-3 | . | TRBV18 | TGTGCCAGCTCACCCGAGTATTCCTCTGGAAACACCATATATTTT | CASSPEYSSGNTIYF
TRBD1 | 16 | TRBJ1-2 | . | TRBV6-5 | TGTGCCAGCAGTTACAACGACGGTCGACAGGGCAGGGGCTACACCTTC | CASSYNDGRQGRGYTF
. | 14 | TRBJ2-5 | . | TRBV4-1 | TGCGCCAGCAGCCAAGAAAACGGAGAAGAGACCCAGTACTTC | CASSQENGEETQYF
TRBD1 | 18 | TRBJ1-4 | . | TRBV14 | TGTGCCAGCAGCCAGTGGGGACAGGGGGCGTTAAACAGTGAAAAACTGTTTTTT | CASSQWGQGALNSEKLFF
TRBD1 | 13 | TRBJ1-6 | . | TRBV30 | TGTGCCTGGAGTTTTGACAGGGTTTCACCCCTCCACTTT | CAWSFDRVSPLHF
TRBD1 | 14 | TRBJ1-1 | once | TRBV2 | TGTGCCAGCAGAGTAACAGGGGGCGAGAGAGAAGCTTTCTTT | CASRVTGGEREAFF
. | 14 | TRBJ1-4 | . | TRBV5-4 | TGTGCCAGCAGCTTTTTTGGCTACGGGGAAAAACTGTTTTTT | CASSFFGYGEKLFF
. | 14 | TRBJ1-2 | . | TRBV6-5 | TGTGCCAGCAGTTACTCGGGCATGAACTATGGCTACACCTTC | CASSYSGMNYGYTF
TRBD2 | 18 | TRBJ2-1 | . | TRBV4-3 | TGCGCCAGCAGCCGACGACTAGCGGGGACGGGCTCCTACAATGAGCAGTTCTTC | CASSRRLAGTGSYNEQFF
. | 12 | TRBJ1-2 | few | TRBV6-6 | TGTGCCAGCCAGAGGGAAGCTGGAGGCTACACCTTC | CASQREAGGYTF
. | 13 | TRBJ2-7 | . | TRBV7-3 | TGTGCCAGCAGCTTCCCCCCAGGGTACGAGCAGTACTTC | CASSFPPGYEQYF
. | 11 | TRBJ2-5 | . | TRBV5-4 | TGTGCCAGCAGCGGGCTGGAGACCCAGTACTTC | CASSGLETQYF
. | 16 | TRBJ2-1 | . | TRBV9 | TGTGCCAGCAGCTCACAGGGTCTCGGGGCCTACAATGAGCAGTTCTTC | CASSSQGLGAYNEQFF
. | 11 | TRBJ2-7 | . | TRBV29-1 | TGCAGCGTTATACAGTCCTACGAGCAGTACTTC | CSVIQSYEQYF
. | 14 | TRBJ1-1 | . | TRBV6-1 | TGTGCCAGCAGACCCCAGGAGGGGAACACTGAAGCTTTCTTT | CASRPQEGNTEAFF
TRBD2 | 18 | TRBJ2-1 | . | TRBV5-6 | TGTGCCAGCAGCCCCTGGGGACTAGCGGGGGGATCCGACAATGAGCAGTTCTTC | CASSPWGLAGGSDNEQFF
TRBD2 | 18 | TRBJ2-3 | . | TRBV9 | TGTGCCAGCAGCGTAGCCCCAGTCGGTGCGGGGGGCCTAGATACGCAGTATTTT | CASSVAPVGAGGLDTQYF
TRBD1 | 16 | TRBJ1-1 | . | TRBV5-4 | TGTGCCAGCAGCTTGGTTACAGGGGCCCTGAACACTGAAGCTTTCTTT | CASSLVTGALNTEAFF
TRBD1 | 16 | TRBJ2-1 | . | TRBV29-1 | TGCAGCGTTGAAAGGCCACAGGGGTGGGCCTACAATGAGCAGTTCTTC | CSVERPQGWAYNEQFF
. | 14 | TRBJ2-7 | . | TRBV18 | TGTGCCAGCTCACCACCGGGACAACTATCCGAGCAGTACTTC | CASSPPGQLSEQYF
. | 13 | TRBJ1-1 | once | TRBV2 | TGTGCCAGCAGTCCCCAGGGTTTCAATGAAGCTTTCTTT | CASSPQGFNEAFF
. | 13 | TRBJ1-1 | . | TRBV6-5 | TGTGCCAGCAGAGCCTACGGGGGAACTGAAGCTTTCTTT | CASRAYGGTEAFF
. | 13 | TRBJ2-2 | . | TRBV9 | TGTGCCAGCAGCGTAGTAACTCCCGGGGAGCTGTTTTTT | CASSVVTPGELFF
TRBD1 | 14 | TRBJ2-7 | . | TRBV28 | TGTGCCAGCAGTCCCCGGACAGGGCCGAGGGAGCAGTACTTC | CASSPRTGPREQYF
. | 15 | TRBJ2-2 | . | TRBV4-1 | TGCGCCAGCAGCCAAGATTTCCCCCTTGGGCTCGAGCTGTTTTTT | CASSQDFPLGLELFF
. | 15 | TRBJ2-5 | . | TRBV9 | TGTGCCAGCAGCGCAACCGGGACTTCCCTAGAGACCCAGTACTTC | CASSATGTSLETQYF
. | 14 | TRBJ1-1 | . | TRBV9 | TGTGCCAGCAGCACTTCAACAGGGCACACTGAAGCTTTCTTT | CASSTSTGHTEAFF
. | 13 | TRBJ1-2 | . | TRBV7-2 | TGTGCCAGCAGCTCCGGACAGATCGGGGGCTACACCTTC | CASSSGQIGGYTF
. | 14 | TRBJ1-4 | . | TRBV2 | TGTGCCAGCAGCTTGGACACAGCTTATGAAAAACTGTTTTTT | CASSLDTAYEKLFF
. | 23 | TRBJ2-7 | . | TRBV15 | TGTGCCACCAGCAGACGGACAGGAGCTCCTACGAGCAGTACGTTCGGGAGCTCCTACGAGCAGTACTTC | CATSRRTGAPTSSTFGSSYEQYF
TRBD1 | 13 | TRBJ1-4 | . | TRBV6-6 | TGTGCCATTCGACAGGGGGCGAATGAAAAACTGTTTTTT | CAIRQGANEKLFF
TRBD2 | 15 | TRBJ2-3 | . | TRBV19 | TGTGCCAGTAGCACCGGGACTAGTTTAGGGGATACGCAGTATTTT | CASSTGTSLGDTQYF
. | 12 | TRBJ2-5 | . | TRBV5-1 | TGCGCCAGCAGCTTCGGAGTTGAGACCCAGTACTTC | CASSFGVETQYF
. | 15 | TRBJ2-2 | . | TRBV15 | TGTGCCACCAGCACCGGGACAACGAACACCGGGGAGCTGTTTTTT | CATSTGTTNTGELFF
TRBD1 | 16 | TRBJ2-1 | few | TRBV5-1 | TGCGCCAGCACCCAAGGACAGGGGGCCTCCTACAATGAGCAGTTCTTC | CASTQGQGASYNEQFF
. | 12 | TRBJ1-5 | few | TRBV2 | TGTGCCAGCAGTGAGGTACGGCAGCCCCAGCATTTT | CASSEVRQPQHF
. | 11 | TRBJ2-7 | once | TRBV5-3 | TGTGCCAGAAGCGAGCCCTACGAGCAGTACTTC | CARSEPYEQYF
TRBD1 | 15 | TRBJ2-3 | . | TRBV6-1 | TGTGCCAGCAGCGACGGACAGGGACCAGTGGATACGCAGTATTTT | CASSDGQGPVDTQYF
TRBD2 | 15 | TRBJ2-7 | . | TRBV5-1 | TGCGCCAGCAGCCGCGTAGCGGGGGGCGACTACGAGCAGTACTTC | CASSRVAGGDYEQYF